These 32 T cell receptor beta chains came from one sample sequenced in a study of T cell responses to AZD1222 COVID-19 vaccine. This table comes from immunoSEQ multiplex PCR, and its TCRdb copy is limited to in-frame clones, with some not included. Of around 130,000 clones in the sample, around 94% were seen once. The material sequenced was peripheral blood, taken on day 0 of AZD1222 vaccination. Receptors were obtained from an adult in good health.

The CDR3 sequence: CASSPYSGSNTGELFF. The CDR3 DNA reads as TGTGCCAGTAGCCCCTATTCTGGGTCGAACACCGGGGAGCTGTTTTTT. The genes are TRBV19 and TRBJ2-2; unclear D gene. Germline-derived CDR1 and CDR2 are LNHDA and SQIVND (reference sequence). This CDR3 contains 16 residues. V was trimmed by 6 bases and J by 0 bases, leaving 14 bases between them.

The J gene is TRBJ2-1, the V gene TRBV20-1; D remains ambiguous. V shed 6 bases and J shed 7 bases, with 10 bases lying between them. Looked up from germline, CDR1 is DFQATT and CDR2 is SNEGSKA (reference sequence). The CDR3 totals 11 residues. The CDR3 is CSAPSWNEQFF. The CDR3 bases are TGCAGTGCCCCAAGTTGGAATGAGCAGTTCTTC.

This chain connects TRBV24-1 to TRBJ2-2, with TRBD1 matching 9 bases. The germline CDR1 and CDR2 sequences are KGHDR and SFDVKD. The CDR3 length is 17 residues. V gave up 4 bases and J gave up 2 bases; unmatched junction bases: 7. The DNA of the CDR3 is TGTGCCACCAGTGAATTACCGGGACAGGGAAACACCGGGGAGCTGTTTTTT. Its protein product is CATSELPGQGNTGELFF.

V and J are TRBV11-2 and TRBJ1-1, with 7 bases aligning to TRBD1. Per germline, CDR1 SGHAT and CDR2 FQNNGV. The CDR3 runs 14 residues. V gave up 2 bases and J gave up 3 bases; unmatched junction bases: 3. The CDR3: CASSLWQGDTEAFF. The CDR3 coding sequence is TGTGCCAGCAGCTTATGGCAGGGGGACACTGAAGCTTTCTTT.

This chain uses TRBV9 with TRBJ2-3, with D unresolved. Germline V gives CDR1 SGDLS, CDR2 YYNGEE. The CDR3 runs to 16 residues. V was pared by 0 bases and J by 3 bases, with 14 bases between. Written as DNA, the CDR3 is TGTGCCAGCAGCGTAGTAGACATCGAAAGTACAGATACGCAGTATTTT. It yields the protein CASSVVDIESTDTQYF.

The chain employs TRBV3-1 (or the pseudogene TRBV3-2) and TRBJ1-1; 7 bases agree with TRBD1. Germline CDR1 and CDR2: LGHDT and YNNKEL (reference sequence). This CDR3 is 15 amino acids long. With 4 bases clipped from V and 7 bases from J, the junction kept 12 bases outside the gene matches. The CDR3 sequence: CASSLNRDRIYEAFF. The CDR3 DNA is TGTGCCAGCAGCCTAAACCGGGACAGAATATATGAAGCTTTCTTT.

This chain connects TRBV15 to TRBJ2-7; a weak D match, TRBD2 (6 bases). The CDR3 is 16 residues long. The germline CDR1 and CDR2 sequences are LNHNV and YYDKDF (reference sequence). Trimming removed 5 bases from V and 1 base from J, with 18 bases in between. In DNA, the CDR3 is TGTGCCACCAGCCCGGCGGAGGGGTTCAATTCCTACGAGCAGTACTTC. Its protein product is CATSPAEGFNSYEQYF. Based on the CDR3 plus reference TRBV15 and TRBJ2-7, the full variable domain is DAMVIQNPRYQVTQFGKPVTLSCSQTLNHNVMYWYQQKSSQAPKLLFHYYDKDFNNEADTPDNFQSRRPNTSFCFLDIRSPGLGDTAMYLCATSPAEGFNSYEQYFGPGTRLTVT.

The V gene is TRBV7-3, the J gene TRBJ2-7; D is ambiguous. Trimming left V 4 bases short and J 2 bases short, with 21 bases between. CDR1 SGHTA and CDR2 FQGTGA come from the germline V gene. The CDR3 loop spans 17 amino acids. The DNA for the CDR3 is TGTGCCAGCAGCTCGCACGCTACCTTTTCTGCTGCCTACGAGCAGTACTTC. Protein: CASSSHATFSAAYEQYF.

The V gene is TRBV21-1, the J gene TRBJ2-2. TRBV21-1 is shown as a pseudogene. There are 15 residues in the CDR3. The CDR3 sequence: CASLSGTNSTGELFF. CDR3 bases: TGTGCCAGCCTTTCCGGGACGAATTCGACCGGGGAGCTGTTTTTT.

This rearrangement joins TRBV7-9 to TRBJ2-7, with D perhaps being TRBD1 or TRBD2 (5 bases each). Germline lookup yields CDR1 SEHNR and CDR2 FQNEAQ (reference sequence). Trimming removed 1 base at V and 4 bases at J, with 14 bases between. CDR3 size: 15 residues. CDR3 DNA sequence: TGTGCCAGCAGCTTAGAGGCAGGCTGGGGGTACGAGCAGTACTTC. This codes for CASSLEAGWGYEQYF. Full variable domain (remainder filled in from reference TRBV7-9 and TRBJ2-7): DTGVSQNPRHKITKRGQNVTFRCDPISEHNRLYWYRQTLGQGPEFLTYFQNEAQLEKSRLLSDRFSAERPKGSFSTLEIQRTEQGDSAMYLCASSLEAGWGYEQYFGPGTRLTVT.

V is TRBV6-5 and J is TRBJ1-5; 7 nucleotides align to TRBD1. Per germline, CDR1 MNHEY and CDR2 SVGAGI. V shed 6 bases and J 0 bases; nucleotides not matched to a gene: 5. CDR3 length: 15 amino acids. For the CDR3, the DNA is TGTGCCAGCAGCGAGGACAGGAATAGCAATCAGCCCCAGCATTTT. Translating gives CASSEDRNSNQPQHF.

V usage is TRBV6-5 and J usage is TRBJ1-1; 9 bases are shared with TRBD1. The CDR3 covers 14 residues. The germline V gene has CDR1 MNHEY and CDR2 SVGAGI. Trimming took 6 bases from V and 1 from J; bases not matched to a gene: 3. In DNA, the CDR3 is TGTGCCAGCAGACCGGGACAGGGGAACACTGAAGCTTTCTTT. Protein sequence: CASRPGQGNTEAFF.

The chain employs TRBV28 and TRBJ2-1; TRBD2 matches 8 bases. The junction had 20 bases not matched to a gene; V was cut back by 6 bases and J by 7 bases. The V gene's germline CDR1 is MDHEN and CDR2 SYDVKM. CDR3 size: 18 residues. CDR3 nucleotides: TGTGCCAGCAGATCCCTATATCTCGACGGCGGGAGGAAGAATGAGCAGTTCTTC. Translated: CASRSLYLDGGRKNEQFF.

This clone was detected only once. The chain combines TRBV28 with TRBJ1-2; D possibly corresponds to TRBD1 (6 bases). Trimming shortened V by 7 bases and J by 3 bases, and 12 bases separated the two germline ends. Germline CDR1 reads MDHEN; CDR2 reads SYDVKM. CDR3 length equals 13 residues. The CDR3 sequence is CASKQGTDYGYTF. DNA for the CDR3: TGTGCCAGCAAACAGGGAACGGACTATGGCTACACCTTC.

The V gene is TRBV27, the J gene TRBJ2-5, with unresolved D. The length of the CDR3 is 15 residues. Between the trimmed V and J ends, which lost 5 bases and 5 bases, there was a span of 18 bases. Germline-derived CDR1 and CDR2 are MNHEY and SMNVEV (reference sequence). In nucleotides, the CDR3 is TGTGCCAGCAGTCCCCGTTTGGAAGGGCGGGAGACCCAGTACTTC. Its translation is CASSPRLEGRETQYF.

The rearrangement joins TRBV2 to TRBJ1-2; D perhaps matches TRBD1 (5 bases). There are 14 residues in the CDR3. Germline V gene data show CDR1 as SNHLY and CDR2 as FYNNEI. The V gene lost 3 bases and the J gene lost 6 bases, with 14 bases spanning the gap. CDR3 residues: CASSDLREGDGYTF. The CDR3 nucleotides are TGTGCCAGCAGTGATCTGAGGGAAGGGGATGGCTACACCTTC.

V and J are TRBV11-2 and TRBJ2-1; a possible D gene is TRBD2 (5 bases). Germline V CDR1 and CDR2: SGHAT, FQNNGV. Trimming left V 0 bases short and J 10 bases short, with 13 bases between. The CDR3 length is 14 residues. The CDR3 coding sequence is TGTGCCAGCAGCTTAGAGCCTACGGAGCGGGAGCAGTTCTTC. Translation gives CASSLEPTEREQFF. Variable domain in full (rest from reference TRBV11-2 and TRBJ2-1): EAGVAQSPRYKIIEKRQSVAFWCNPISGHATLYWYQQILGQGPKLLIQFQNNGVVDDSQLPKDRFSAERLKGVDSTLKIQPAKLEDSAVYLCASSLEPTEREQFFGPGTRLTVL.

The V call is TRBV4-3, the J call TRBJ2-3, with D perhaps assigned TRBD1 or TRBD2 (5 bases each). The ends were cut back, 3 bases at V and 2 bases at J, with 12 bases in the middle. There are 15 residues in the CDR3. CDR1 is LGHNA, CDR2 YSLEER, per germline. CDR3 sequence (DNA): TGCGCCAGCAGCCAGGGAGACAGTATCACAGATACGCAGTATTTT. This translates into CASSQGDSITDTQYF.

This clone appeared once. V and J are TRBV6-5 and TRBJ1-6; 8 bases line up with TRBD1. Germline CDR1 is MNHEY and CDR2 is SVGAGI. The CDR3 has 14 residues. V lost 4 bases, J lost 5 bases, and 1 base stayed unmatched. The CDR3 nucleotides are TGTGCCAGCAGTTGGGGACAGGATAATTCACCCCTCCACTTT. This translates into CASSWGQDNSPLHF.

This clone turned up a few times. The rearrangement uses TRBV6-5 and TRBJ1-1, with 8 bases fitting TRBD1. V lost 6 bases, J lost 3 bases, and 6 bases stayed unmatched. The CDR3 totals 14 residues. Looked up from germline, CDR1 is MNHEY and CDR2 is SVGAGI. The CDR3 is CASRLTGGDTEAFF. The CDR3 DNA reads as TGTGCCAGCAGACTTACAGGGGGTGACACTGAAGCTTTCTTT.

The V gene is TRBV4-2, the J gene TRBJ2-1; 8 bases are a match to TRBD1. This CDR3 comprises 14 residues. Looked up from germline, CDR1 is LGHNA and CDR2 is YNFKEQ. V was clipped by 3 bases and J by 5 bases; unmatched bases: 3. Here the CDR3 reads CASSQGQVNNEQFF. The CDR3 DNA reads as TGTGCCAGCAGCCAGGGACAGGTTAACAATGAGCAGTTCTTC.

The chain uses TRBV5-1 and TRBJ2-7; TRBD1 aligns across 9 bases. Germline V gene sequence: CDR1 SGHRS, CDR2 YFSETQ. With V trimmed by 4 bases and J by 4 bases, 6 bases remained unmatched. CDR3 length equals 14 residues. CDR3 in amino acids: CASSPGQGFYEQYF. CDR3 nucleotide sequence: TGCGCCAGCAGCCCGGGACAGGGCTTTTACGAGCAGTACTTC.

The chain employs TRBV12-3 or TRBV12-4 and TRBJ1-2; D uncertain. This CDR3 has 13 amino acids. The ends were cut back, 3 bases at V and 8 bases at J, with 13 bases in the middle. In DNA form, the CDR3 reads TGTGCCAGCAGTTTTAGGACCCCAGCCGGCTACACCTTC. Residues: CASSFRTPAGYTF.

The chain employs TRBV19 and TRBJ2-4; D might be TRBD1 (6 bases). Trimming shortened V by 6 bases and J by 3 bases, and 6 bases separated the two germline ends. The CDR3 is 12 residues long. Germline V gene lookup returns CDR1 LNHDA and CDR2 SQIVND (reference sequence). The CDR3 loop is CASRGGKNIQYF. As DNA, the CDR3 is TGTGCCAGTAGAGGGGGCAAAAACATTCAGTACTTC.

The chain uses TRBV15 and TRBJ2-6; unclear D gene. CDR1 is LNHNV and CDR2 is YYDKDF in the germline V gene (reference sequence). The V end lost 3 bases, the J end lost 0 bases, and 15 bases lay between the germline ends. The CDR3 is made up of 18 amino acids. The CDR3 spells CATSSIIVASSGANVLTF. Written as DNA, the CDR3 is TGTGCCACCAGCAGTATCATCGTGGCTTCCTCTGGGGCCAACGTCCTGACTTTC.

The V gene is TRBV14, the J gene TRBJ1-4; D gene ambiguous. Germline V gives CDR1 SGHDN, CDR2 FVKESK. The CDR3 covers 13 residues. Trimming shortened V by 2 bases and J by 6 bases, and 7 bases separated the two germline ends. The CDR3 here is CASSQRTDEKLFF. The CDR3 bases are TGTGCCAGCAGCCAAAGGACGGATGAAAAACTGTTTTTT.

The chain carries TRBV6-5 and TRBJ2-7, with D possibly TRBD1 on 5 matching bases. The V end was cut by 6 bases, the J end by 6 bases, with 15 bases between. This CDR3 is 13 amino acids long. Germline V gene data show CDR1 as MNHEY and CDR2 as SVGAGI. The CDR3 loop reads CASSHNPGREQYF. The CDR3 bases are TGTGCCAGCAGCCATAACCCAGGGCGCGAGCAGTACTTC.

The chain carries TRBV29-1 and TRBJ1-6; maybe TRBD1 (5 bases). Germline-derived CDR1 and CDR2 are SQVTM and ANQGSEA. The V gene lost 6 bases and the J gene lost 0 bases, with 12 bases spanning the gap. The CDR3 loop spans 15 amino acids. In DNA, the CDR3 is TGCAGCGTGATGACAGAGAGCTCCTATAATTCACCCCTCCACTTT. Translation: CSVMTESSYNSPLHF.

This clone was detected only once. The CDR3 nucleotides are TGTGCCAGCAGCGGGAGCACAGATACGCAGTATTTT. It codes for CASSGSTDTQYF. The rearrangement joins TRBV7-3 to TRBJ2-3; unclear D gene. The germline V gene encodes CDR1 SGHTA and CDR2 FQGTGA. With 5 bases removed from V and 0 bases from J, the gap between germline ends came to 3 bases. The length of the CDR3 is 12 residues.

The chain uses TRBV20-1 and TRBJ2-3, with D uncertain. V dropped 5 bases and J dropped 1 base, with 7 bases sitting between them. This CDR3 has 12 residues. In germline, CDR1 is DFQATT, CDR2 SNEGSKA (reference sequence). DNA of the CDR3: TGCAGTGCTGGTGCCGGCACAGATACGCAGTATTTT. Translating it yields CSAGAGTDTQYF.

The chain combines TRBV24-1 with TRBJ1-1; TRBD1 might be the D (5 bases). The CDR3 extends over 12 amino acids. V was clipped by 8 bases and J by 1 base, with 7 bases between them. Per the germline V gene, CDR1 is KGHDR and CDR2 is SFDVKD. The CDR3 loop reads CATKGPNTEAFF. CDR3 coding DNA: TGTGCCACCAAGGGACCGAACACTGAAGCTTTCTTT.

CDR3 bases: TGTGCCAGCAGTGAGACTAGAAGGTCCTACAATGAGCAGTTCTTC. Its translation is CASSETRRSYNEQFF. This rearrangement joins TRBV25-1 to TRBJ2-1; possibly TRBD2 for D (6 bases). This CDR3 region has 15 residues. Germline CDR1 is MGHDK and CDR2 is SYGVNS. V lost 3 bases to trimming and J lost 1 base, with 10 bases between them.